Below, 24 T cell receptor beta chains from the same sample are listed, as sequenced in a study of blood T cell repertoires in COVID-19. Profiled with immunoSEQ multiplex PCR; TCRdb holds only in-frame clones, not every one. Of 85,000 to 130,000 clones in the sample, 70% to 80% are singletons; the top ten hold approximately 0.88%. Sequences were obtained from peripheral blood. The receptor set was obtained from a human donor with acute or convalescent COVID-19. The donor label of this sample is uncertain.

This chain links TRBV18 with TRBJ2-1; D gene uncertain. The V end was cut by 5 bases, the J end by 8 bases, with 7 bases between. In germline, CDR1 is KGHSH, CDR2 LQKENI. This CDR3 is 11 amino acids long. The CDR3 nucleotides read TGTGCCAGCTCATCTTTCGATGAGCAGTTCTTC. Its translation: CASSSFDEQFF.

The V and J genes are TRBV5-6 and TRBJ2-7, with 12 bases aligning to TRBD2. The CDR3 is 14 residues long. Trimming removed 5 bases from V and 5 bases from J; junction bases left unmatched: 5. Germline CDR1 SGHDT, CDR2 YYEEEE. The CDR3 DNA sequence: TGTGCCAGCAGGCTAGCGGGGGGGCAAAACGAGCAGTACGTC. Translated, it gives CASRLAGGQNEQYV.

CDR3: CASANFGFYGYTF. The CDR3, as DNA: TGTGCCAGCGCCAATTTTGGCTTCTATGGCTACACCTTC. J is TRBJ1-2 and V is TRBV2, with D unclear. Germline V gene sequence: CDR1 SNHLY, CDR2 FYNNEI. There are 13 residues in the CDR3. With 8 bases removed from V and 4 bases from J, the gap between germline ends came to 14 bases. The full variable domain, rest sourced from reference TRBV2 and TRBJ1-2, is EPEVTQTPSHQVTQMGQEVILRCVPISNHLYFYWYRQILGQKVEFLVSFYNNEISEKSEIFDDQFSVERPDGSNFTLKIRSTKLEDSAMYFCASANFGFYGYTFGSGTRLTVV.

The chain links TRBV19 to TRBJ1-2; TRBD1 agrees at 10 bases. The CDR3 consists of 14 residues. Germline CDR1 LNHDA, CDR2 SQIVND (reference sequence). V shed 5 bases and J 7 bases; nucleotides not matched to a gene: 7. Written as DNA, the CDR3 is TGTGCCAGTAGTTTTCCGGGACAGGGGTTTGGCTACACCTTC. Protein sequence: CASSFPGQGFGYTF.

This chain uses TRBV6-5 with TRBJ1-5, with D hard to call. The CDR3 spans 15 residues. Germline V CDR1 and CDR2: MNHEY, SVGAGI. Trimming removed 5 bases at V and 5 bases at J, with 16 bases between. CDR3 in amino acids: CASSRGQSQDQPQHF. CDR3 DNA sequence: TGTGCCAGCAGTCGAGGGCAAAGCCAAGATCAGCCCCAGCATTTT.

The gene calls are TRBV6-2 or TRBV6-3 and TRBJ1-2, with 10 bases that match TRBD1. CDR1 and CDR2 (germline): MNHEY, SVGEGT. J gave up 4 bases and V 6 bases, and 8 bases lay outside the gene matches. This CDR3 is built from 15 residues. The CDR3 loop is CASSPPDRGAYGYTF. The CDR3, as DNA: TGTGCCAGCAGCCCACCGGACAGGGGGGCCTATGGCTACACCTTC.

The chain couples TRBV4-1 to TRBJ1-6; 11 positions match TRBD1. Germline assignment: CDR1 MGHRA and CDR2 YSYEKL. CDR3 length: 21 residues. The V segment lost 4 bases and the J segment 3 bases; nucleotides outside the gene matches: 17. CDR3 DNA sequence: TGCGCCAGCAGCCCATGGACAGGGGGCCCTGTACCAGCACTCTATAATTCACCCCTCCACTTT. It is translated as CASSPWTGGPVPALYNSPLHF.

The rearrangement links TRBV6-1 to TRBJ1-6; 7 nucleotides line up with TRBD1. The germline gives CDR1 MNHNS, CDR2 SASEGT. This CDR3 comprises 18 residues. Trimming at V came to 2 bases and at J to 0 bases, leaving 7 bases not matched to a gene. CDR3 sequence: CASSESLGQHSYNSPLHF. In nucleotides, the CDR3 is TGTGCCAGCAGTGAAAGCTTGGGACAGCACTCCTATAATTCACCCCTCCACTTT.

The CDR3 bases are TGTGCCAGCAGTGGTGGACAGGTTAAGCAGTACGTC. Amino acids: CASSGGQVKQYV. The chain is built from TRBV2 and TRBJ2-7, with 7 bases that match TRBD1. Germline CDR1 is SNHLY and CDR2 is FYNNEI. CDR3 length: 12 residues. V gave up 4 bases and J gave up 8 bases; unmatched junction bases: 5.

This clone has a single count. The chain links TRBV7-2 to TRBJ1-2; a possible D gene is TRBD1 (5 bases). Germline V CDR1 and CDR2: SGHTA, FQGNSA. V dropped 2 bases and J dropped 2 bases, with 9 bases sitting between them. The CDR3 runs to 14 residues. The DNA of the CDR3 is TGTGCCAGCAGCTTATTGGGGCGGAACTATGGCTACACCTTC. Translating gives CASSLLGRNYGYTF.

The V call is TRBV3-1 (or the pseudogene TRBV3-2), the J call TRBJ2-1, with TRBD2 matching over 12 bases. Germline CDR1 is LGHDT and CDR2 is YNNKEL (reference sequence). J gave up 7 bases and V 4 bases, and 8 bases lay outside the gene matches. This CDR3 contains 16 residues. The CDR3 region is CASSLIGTSGGNEQFF. The CDR3 DNA is TGTGCCAGCAGCCTAATCGGCACTAGCGGGGGGAATGAGCAGTTCTTC.

The rearrangement links TRBV6-6 to TRBJ2-4; D uncertain. With 7 bases removed from V and 8 bases from J, the gap between germline ends came to 12 bases. This CDR3 contains 12 residues. Germline V gene sequence: CDR1 MNHNY, CDR2 SVGAGI (reference sequence). CDR3 sequence: CASTPRGDIQYF. The CDR3 DNA reads TGTGCCAGCACCCCCCGTGGAGACATTCAGTACTTC.

In nucleotides, the CDR3 is TGTGCCACCCAACCAAGGAGGTTAGGGGAGCTGTTTTTT. Its translation: CATQPRRLGELFF. V and J are TRBV24-1 and TRBJ2-2; D is perhaps TRBD2 (5 bases). The germline CDR1 and CDR2 sequences are KGHDR and SFDVKD. The germline V and J ends were trimmed by 9 bases and 8 bases, with 15 bases remaining between them. The CDR3 consists of 13 residues.

The V call is TRBV2, the J call TRBJ2-5, with D maybe TRBD2 (7 bases). V was clipped by 7 bases and J by 3 bases, with 18 bases between them. The CDR3 extends over 15 amino acids. Germline-derived CDR1 and CDR2 are SNHLY and FYNNEI. This chain's CDR3 is CASIPLGGGEETQYF. CDR3 DNA sequence: TGTGCCAGCATCCCACTAGGCGGGGGCGAAGAGACCCAGTACTTC.

The rearrangement links TRBV3-1 (or the pseudogene TRBV3-2) to TRBJ1-1, with D hard to call. V gave up 5 bases and J gave up 1 base, with 11 bases separating them. Germline values: CDR1 LGHDT, CDR2 YNNKEL (reference sequence). The CDR3 contains 14 residues. CDR3 sequence: CASSTRPGNTEAFF. The CDR3 DNA reads as TGTGCCAGCAGCACCCGACCAGGGAACACTGAAGCTTTCTTT.

In nucleotides, the CDR3 is TGTGCCAGCAGCGACAGGGGCACCGGGGAGCTGTTTTTT. Amino acids: CASSDRGTGELFF. The chain combines TRBV6-6 with TRBJ2-2; 8 bases are a match to TRBD1. This CDR3 has 13 amino acids. Germline V CDR1 and CDR2: MNHNY, SVGAGI (reference sequence). With 6 bases clipped from V and 4 bases from J, the junction kept 1 base outside the gene matches.

The V gene is TRBV28, the J gene TRBJ1-3; 7 nucleotides align to TRBD1. Germline CDR1 and CDR2: MDHEN and SYDVKM. The CDR3 has 16 residues. V dropped 3 bases and J dropped 0; count of bases not matched to a gene: 5. The CDR3 is CASSLATGNSGNTIYF. For the CDR3, the DNA is TGTGCCAGCAGTTTGGCGACAGGGAACTCTGGAAACACCATATATTTT.

This clone was recorded only once. The CDR3 DNA follows: TGTGCCAGCAGACGGGGGACAGGAAACGAGCAGTACTTC. Translation gives CASRRGTGNEQYF. This chain connects TRBV12-3 or TRBV12-4 to TRBJ2-7; TRBD1 aligns across 8 bases. CDR3 length: 13 residues. V shed 6 bases and J 5 bases; nucleotides not matched to a gene: 6.

The J gene is TRBJ2-5, the V gene TRBV2; D not resolved. The V gene lost 7 bases and the J gene lost 1 base, with 13 bases spanning the gap. Germline CDR1 is SNHLY and CDR2 is FYNNEI. The CDR3 is 14 amino acids. This CDR3 is CASTVSFVQETQYF. In nucleotides, the CDR3 is TGTGCCAGCACCGTTTCTTTCGTCCAAGAGACCCAGTACTTC.

The chain uses TRBV3-1 (or the pseudogene TRBV3-2) and TRBJ1-3; the D is unclear. CDR3 length: 15 residues. CDR1 is LGHDT, CDR2 YNNKEL, per germline (reference sequence). Trimming shortened V by 1 base and J by 2 bases, and 9 bases separated the two germline ends. CDR3 amino acids: CASSQGHRAGNTIYF. CDR3 coding DNA: TGTGCCAGCAGCCAAGGACACCGTGCTGGAAACACCATATATTTT.

V gene TRBV29-1 combines with J gene TRBJ2-5, with a possible D match to TRBD2 (6 bases). With 6 bases removed from V and 4 bases from J, the gap between germline ends came to 15 bases. The CDR3 covers 13 residues. From germline, CDR1 is SQVTM and CDR2 ANQGSEA. The CDR3 bases are TGCAGCGTAGAGGTGGAGGGCAGAGAGACCCAGTACTTC. As protein: CSVEVEGRETQYF.

The J gene is TRBJ2-7, the V gene TRBV5-1; no definite D call. Looked up from germline, CDR1 is SGHRS and CDR2 is YFSETQ. V lost 0 bases and J lost 0, with 7 bases in between. The CDR3 totals 14 residues. CDR3 sequence: CASSLVAGSYEQYF. The CDR3, as DNA: TGCGCCAGCAGCTTGGTGGCAGGCTCCTACGAGCAGTACTTC.

The chain links TRBV9 to TRBJ2-5, with TRBD2 as a possible D gene (6 bases). Germline loops: CDR1 SGDLS, CDR2 YYNGEE. This CDR3 comprises 16 residues. Trimming took 2 bases from V and 2 from J, leaving 16 bases between them. In DNA, the CDR3 is TGTGCCAGCAGCGTCTCGACTCGAGGAGGGCAAGAGACCCAGTACTTC. Protein product: CASSVSTRGGQETQYF.

The CDR3 reads CASRAGRGAYNEQFF. DNA for the CDR3: TGTGCCAGCAGGGCTGGCCGGGGGGCCTACAATGAGCAGTTCTTC. The gene calls are TRBV2 and TRBJ2-1; 7 nucleotides line up with TRBD2. Germline V CDR1 and CDR2: SNHLY, FYNNEI. The CDR3 is made up of 15 amino acids. Trimming cost V 6 bases and J 2 bases; bases outside gene matches: 7.